The next 15 T cell receptor beta chains were all read from a single sample in a study of blood T cell repertoires in COVID-19. The method was immunoSEQ multiplex PCR; TCRdb's version includes in-frame clones alone and lacks a portion of them. The sample consists of 250,000 or so clones, roughly 90% of them appearing once. Sequencing used peripheral blood. These receptor sequences come from a woman aged 55-75 years with COVID-19, enrolled during active disease.

The CDR3 reads CASSQDQTGGIEAFF. DNA for the CDR3: TGCGCCAGCAGCCAAGATCAAACAGGGGGCATTGAAGCTTTCTTT. V is TRBV4-3 and J is TRBJ1-1; 9 bases agree with TRBD1. V dropped 0 bases and J dropped 7; count of bases not matched to a gene: 6. The germline gives CDR1 LGHNA, CDR2 YSLEER. This CDR3 is built from 15 residues.

The rearrangement links TRBV4-3 to TRBJ2-1; 8 nucleotides align to TRBD2. Germline CDR1 and CDR2: LGHNA and YSLEER. CDR3 length: 18 residues. J lost 5 bases, V lost 0 bases, and 12 bases had no gene match. CDR3 region: CASSQEVGGGGIHNEQFF. CDR3 DNA: TGCGCCAGCAGCCAAGAGGTGGGAGGCGGGGGGATCCACAATGAGCAGTTCTTC.

The chain joins TRBV27 to TRBJ2-3; 10 nucleotides align to TRBD1. Germline assignment: CDR1 MNHEY and CDR2 SMNVEV (reference sequence). The CDR3 sequence is 15 residues long. Losses at the gene ends were 3 bases for V and 1 base for J; bases not matched to a gene: 1. CDR3 coding DNA: TGTGCCAGCAGTTTGGACAGGGGGGGCACAGATACGCAGTATTTT. Translation gives CASSLDRGGTDTQYF.

V is TRBV4-2 and J is TRBJ2-2; TRBD2 matches at 13 bases. Germline trimming cut 0 bases from V and 7 bases from J; bases unmatched to any gene: 14. Germline CDR1 and CDR2: LGHNA and YNFKEQ. The CDR3 contains 20 residues. The CDR3 nucleotides read TGTGCCAGCAGCCAAGATGAAAGAACTAGCGGGGGGGCTAGTGTCGGGGAGCTGTTTTTT. It encodes CASSQDERTSGGASVGELFF.

CDR3 amino acids: CASSDAPGQGSEKLFF. CDR3 sequence (DNA): TGTGCCAGCAGTGATGCCCCGGGACAGGGGAGTGAAAAACTGTTTTTT. The chain has TRBV6-1 and TRBJ1-4, with TRBD1 identical over 10 bases. Germline values: CDR1 MNHNS, CDR2 SASEGT. The CDR3 spans 16 residues. The ends lost 3 bases at V and 7 bases at J; junction bases unmatched: 8.

In this sample, this clone turned up a few times. V usage is TRBV10-1 and J usage is TRBJ2-7; TRBD1 matches at 8 bases. CDR3 length: 14 residues. Germline assignment: CDR1 WNHNN and CDR2 SYGVQD (reference sequence). Trimming cost V 3 bases and J 2 bases; bases outside gene matches: 3. For the CDR3, the DNA is TGCGCCAGCAGTGAAGGGACAGGAACCTACGAGCAGTACTTC. Protein sequence: CASSEGTGTYEQYF.

As concerns this clone: Its ends do not fully match the called genes, so a read error is possible. V usage is TRBV4-1 and J usage is TRBJ1-1, with D unclear. The CDR3 runs to 15 residues. Germline-derived CDR1 and CDR2 are MGHRA and YSYEKL. CDR3 nucleotides: TGCGCCAGCAGCCAAGATCTGAATATGAACTCTGAAGCTTTCTTT. This gives the protein CASSQDLNMNSEAFF.

This rearrangement joins TRBV5-1 to TRBJ2-3; 10 bases are a match to TRBD2. V dropped 4 bases and J dropped 2; count of bases not matched to a gene: 7. The CDR3 length is 16 residues. CDR1 is SGHRS, CDR2 YFSETQ, per germline. CDR3 sequence (DNA): TGCGCCAGCAGCATAGGACTAGCGGAGAACACAGATACGCAGTATTTT. It specifies CASSIGLAENTDTQYF.

Remarks on this clone: Other DNA sequences from this sample encode an identical CDR3 as well. The genes are TRBV3-1 (or the pseudogene TRBV3-2) and TRBJ1-5; 8 positions agree with TRBD1. CDR1 and CDR2 (germline): LGHDT, YNNKEL (reference sequence). The CDR3 extends over 13 amino acids. Trimming cost V 3 bases and J 5 bases; bases outside gene matches: 0. Written as DNA, the CDR3 is TGTGCCAGCAGCCAGGACAGGGATCAGCCCCAGCATTTT. Its translation: CASSQDRDQPQHF.

J is TRBJ2-2 and V is TRBV2; 9 bases are a match to TRBD1. V trimming: 4 bases; J trimming: 5 bases; junction bases outside the gene matches: 5. From germline, CDR1 is SNHLY and CDR2 FYNNEI. This CDR3 contains 15 residues. CDR3 nucleotides: TGTGCCAGCAGTGTCCAGGGACAGGGAACCGGGGAGCTGTTTTTT. Its protein is CASSVQGQGTGELFF.

The chain carries TRBV7-2 and TRBJ1-4; D unresolved. The CDR3 runs to 14 residues. Trimming took off 1 base at V and 7 bases at J, with 10 bases between the two ends. The germline V gene has CDR1 SGHTA and CDR2 FQGNSA. CDR3 nucleotide sequence: TGTGCCAGCAGCTTAGTCGGGATAGGTGAAAAACTGTTTTTT. Amino acid sequence: CASSLVGIGEKLFF.

V and J are TRBV6-5 and TRBJ1-4; D ambiguous. Trimming removed 7 bases from V and 14 bases from J, with 23 bases in between. Germline assignment: CDR1 MNHEY and CDR2 SVGAGI. The CDR3 consists of 14 residues. CDR3 sequence: CASKEPLRIGTLFF. CDR3 nucleotide sequence: TGTGCCAGCAAGGAGCCTCTGCGGATTGGAACGCTGTTTTTT.

This rearrangement joins TRBV12-3 or TRBV12-4 to TRBJ1-2; D is ambiguous. The CDR3 is made up of 13 amino acids. V was clipped by 2 bases and J by 0 bases, with 4 bases between them. The CDR3 DNA is TGTGCCAGCAGTTTACAGGCTAACTATGGCTACACCTTC. This sequence encodes CASSLQANYGYTF.

This chain connects TRBV9 to TRBJ1-3; no definite D call. Trimming took 5 bases from V and 0 from J, leaving 9 bases between them. The V gene's germline CDR1 is SGDLS and CDR2 YYNGEE. The CDR3 runs 14 residues. CDR3 DNA: TGTGCCAGCAGTGAAGTACTCTCTGGAAACACCATATATTTT. This sequence encodes CASSEVLSGNTIYF.

This chain connects TRBV18 to TRBJ2-1; D call uncertain. The V gene's germline CDR1 is KGHSH and CDR2 LQKENI. The CDR3 sequence is 13 residues long. V was trimmed by 3 bases and J by 4 bases, leaving 7 bases between them. The CDR3 loop is CASSPGRYNEQFF. As DNA, the CDR3 is TGTGCCAGCTCACCGGGCAGGTACAATGAGCAGTTCTTC. Together with reference TRBV18 and TRBJ2-1, the CDR3 gives the full variable domain: NAGVMQNPRHLVRRRGQEARLRCSPMKGHSHVYWYRQLPEEGLKFMVYLQKENIIDESGMPKERFSAEFPKEGPSILRIQQVVRGDSAAYFCASSPGRYNEQFFGPGTRLTVL.